These 9 T cell receptor beta chains were all obtained from the same sample, sequenced in a study of OX40 agonist ivuxolimab in advanced cancers. TCRdb keeps only in-frame clones here, not all; method: immunoSEQ multiplex PCR. The data show some 59,000 clones, around 90% seen once. The material sequenced was CD4+ or CD8+ T cells sorted from blood, taken in a trial of the OX40 agonist ivuxolimab. The receptors here all came from an adult with an advanced solid tumor such as melanoma, head and neck, liver or kidney cancer.

The chain has TRBV19 and TRBJ2-1, with TRBD2 identical over 13 bases. Germline CDR1 reads LNHDA; CDR2 reads SQIVND (reference sequence). With 10 bases clipped from V and 7 bases from J, the junction kept 7 bases outside the gene matches. This CDR3 region has 14 residues. The CDR3 sequence is CAISTSGGVNEQFF. For the CDR3, the DNA is TGTGCCATATCAACTAGCGGGGGGGTTAATGAGCAGTTCTTC.

The chain employs TRBV18 and TRBJ1-1, with TRBD1 matching over 9 bases. CDR1 is KGHSH and CDR2 is LQKENI in the germline V gene. V shed 3 bases, J shed 3 bases, and the junction held 8 bases outside the gene matches. The CDR3 is 16 amino acids. The CDR3: CASSPLTGTGYTEAFF. CDR3 in DNA: TGTGCCAGCTCACCGCTCACCGGGACAGGGTACACTGAAGCTTTCTTT.

This chain links TRBV7-2 with TRBJ2-7; D ambiguous. Trimming pared 1 base from V and 2 bases from J, leaving 15 bases between. This CDR3 contains 16 residues. The germline V gene encodes CDR1 SGHTA and CDR2 FQGNSA. The CDR3: CASSLGGLGGAYEQYF. CDR3 in DNA: TGTGCCAGCAGCTTAGGAGGATTAGGCGGTGCCTACGAGCAGTACTTC.

The chain links TRBV6-5 to TRBJ1-6, with D uncertain. Germline values: CDR1 MNHEY, CDR2 SVGAGI. The CDR3 covers 13 residues. V gave up 4 bases and J gave up 16 bases, with 17 bases separating them. In DNA form, the CDR3 reads TGTGCCAGCAGTTTCCAAGGGCCCTCCCTACTCCACTTT. It specifies CASSFQGPSLLHF.

This sequence joins TRBV30 and TRBJ2-1; D might be TRBD1 or TRBD2, each matching 5 bases. The CDR3 runs 15 residues. The V and J ends lost 5 bases and 0 bases respectively, with 14 bases between them. Germline CDR1 GTSNPN, CDR2 SVGIG (reference sequence). The CDR3 DNA follows: TGTGCCTGGGGGGACCCTCGGAGCTCCTACAATGAGCAGTTCTTC. Encoded protein: CAWGDPRSSYNEQFF.

The rearrangement links TRBV15 to TRBJ2-7; the match to TRBD1 covers 7 bases. V shed 3 bases, J shed 3 bases, and the junction held 14 bases outside the gene matches. The germline CDR1 and CDR2 sequences are LNHNV and YYDKDF (reference sequence). CDR3 length: 17 residues. In DNA, the CDR3 is TGTGCCACCAGCAGCACTTCCGACAGGGAGAGGTACTACGAGCAGTACTTC. This codes for CATSSTSDRERYYEQYF.

In this sample, this clone turned up once. The chain combines TRBV10-3 with TRBJ1-2; 8 bases fit TRBD1. The germline CDR1 and CDR2 sequences are ENHRY and SYGVKD. The CDR3 consists of 16 residues. Trimming at V came to 0 bases and at J to 7 bases, leaving 10 bases not matched to a gene. CDR3 in DNA: TGTGCCATCAGTGAGTCGACCGGACAGGGCCCATTTGGCTACACCTTC. It codes for CAISESTGQGPFGYTF.

In regard to this clone: The germline gene is not matched at one end of the junction; a read error may be the cause. The CDR3 loop reads CASTVGSLSSYGYTF. The DNA of the CDR3 is TGTGCCAGCACCGTAGGGTCCCTTTCGAGCTATGGCTACACCTTC. The chain recombines TRBV9 with TRBJ1-2; no firm D call. Looked up from germline, CDR1 is SGDLS and CDR2 is YYNGEE. The CDR3 length is 15 residues.

The chain combines TRBV7-9 with TRBJ2-7; 9 nucleotides match TRBD2. CDR3 length: 16 amino acids. The germline gives CDR1 SEHNR, CDR2 FQNEAQ (reference sequence). The V gene end was trimmed by 5 bases and the J gene end by 3 bases; junction bases not matched to a gene: 11. The DNA for the CDR3 is TGTGCCAGCAGCCCCCGGAGTAGCGGGAGTCTCTACGAGCAGTACTTC. This sequence encodes CASSPRSSGSLYEQYF.